This T cell receptor (beta chain) was identified during a study of beta chain features in type 1 diabetes. What was sequenced were expressed TCRB transcripts, since all of the isolated RNA had been reverse transcribed. Produced via immunoSEQ multiplex PCR; TCRdb's table is partial and in-frame only. The top ten hold 0.06% to 0.07% of the sample, which has around 430,000 clones, approximately 28% seen once. The material sequenced was naive CD4+ T cells from blood. The TCR comes from a man in his late teens or twenties in good health.

In DNA form, the CDR3 reads TGCGCCAGCAGCCAAGATTCGGAGGGTGAGCAGTTCTTC. Amino acids: CASSQDSEGEQFF. V and J are TRBV4-1 and TRBJ2-1; tentatively, D is TRBD2 (6 bases). Germline V CDR1 and CDR2: MGHRA, YSYEKL. V lost 0 bases, J lost 9 bases, and 9 bases lay in between. The CDR3 totals 13 residues.